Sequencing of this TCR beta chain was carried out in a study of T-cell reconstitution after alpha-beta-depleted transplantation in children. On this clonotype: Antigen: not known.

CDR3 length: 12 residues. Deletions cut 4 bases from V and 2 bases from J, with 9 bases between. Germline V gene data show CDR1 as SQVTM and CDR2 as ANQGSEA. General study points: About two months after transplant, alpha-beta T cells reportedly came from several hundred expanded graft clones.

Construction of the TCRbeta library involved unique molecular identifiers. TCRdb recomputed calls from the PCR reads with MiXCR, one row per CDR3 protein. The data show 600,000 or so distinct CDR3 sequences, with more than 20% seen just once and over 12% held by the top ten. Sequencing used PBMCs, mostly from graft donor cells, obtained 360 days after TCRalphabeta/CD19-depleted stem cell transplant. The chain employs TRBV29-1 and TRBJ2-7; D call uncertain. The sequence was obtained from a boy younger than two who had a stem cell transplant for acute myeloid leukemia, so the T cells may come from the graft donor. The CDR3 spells CSVAHSPYEQYF. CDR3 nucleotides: TGCAGCGTTGCGCACAGCCCCTACGAGCAGTACTTC.